This T cell receptor beta chain was sequenced in a study of OX40 agonist ivuxolimab in advanced cancers. The study, taken as a whole, reports: CD8+ T cells (on average) carried more expanded clones than CD4+ T cells.

This clone occurred a few times. Its antigen is not identified. The assay was immunoSEQ multiplex PCR, and TCRdb's table has in-frame clones only and misses some. The sample lists approximately 74,000 clones; around 80% were seen once. This clonotype was obtained from an adult with an advanced solid tumor such as melanoma, head and neck, liver or kidney cancer. Here the sequenced sample was CD4+ or CD8+ T cells sorted from blood, taken in a trial of the OX40 agonist ivuxolimab.

The CDR3 sequence: CASSLAPKRNQETQYF. As DNA, the CDR3 is TGTGCCAGCAGCTTAGCTCCAAAAAGAAACCAAGAGACCCAGTACTTC. The genes are TRBV7-9 and TRBJ2-5; D remains ambiguous. CDR1 is SEHNR, CDR2 FQNEAQ, per germline (reference sequence). V lost 0 bases and J 0 bases, leaving 11 bases between the germline ends. The CDR3 length is 16 residues. The full variable domain, in which reference TRBV7-9 and TRBJ2-5 provide the parts outside the CDR3, is DTGVSQNPRHKITKRGQNVTFRCDPISEHNRLYWYRQTLGQGPEFLTYFQNEAQLEKSRLLSDRFSAERPKGSFSTLEIQRTEQGDSAMYLCASSLAPKRNQETQYFGPGTRLLVL.